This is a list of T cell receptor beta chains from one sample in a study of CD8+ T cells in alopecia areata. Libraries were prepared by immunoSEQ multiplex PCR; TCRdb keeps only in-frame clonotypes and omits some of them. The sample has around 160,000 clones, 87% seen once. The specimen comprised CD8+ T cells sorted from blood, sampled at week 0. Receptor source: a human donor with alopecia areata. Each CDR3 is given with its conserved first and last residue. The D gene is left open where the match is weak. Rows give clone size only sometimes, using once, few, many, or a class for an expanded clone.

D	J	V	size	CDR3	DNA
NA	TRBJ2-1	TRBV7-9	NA	CASSLKTLSLQYEQFF	TGTGCCAGCAGCTTAAAAACCCTAAGCCTACAATATGAGCAGTTCTTC
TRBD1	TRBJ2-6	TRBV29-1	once	CSVGDRGFGANVLTF	TGCAGCGTTGGGGACAGGGGGTTCGGGGCCAACGTCCTGACTTTC
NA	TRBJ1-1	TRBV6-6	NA	CASSYLGGSEAFF	TGTGCCAGCAGTTATTTGGGGGGGTCTGAAGCTTTCTTT
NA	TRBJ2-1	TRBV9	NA	CASSVDGSLYNEQFF	TGTGCCAGCAGCGTAGATGGGTCCCTGTACAATGAGCAGTTCTTC
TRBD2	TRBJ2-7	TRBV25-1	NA	CASSEVASGGYEQYF	TGTGCCAGCAGTGAGGTGGCTAGCGGGGGCTACGAGCAGTACTTC
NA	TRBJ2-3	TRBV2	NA	CAGGELASTDTQYF	TGTGCCGGAGGAGAGCTAGCGTCTACAGATACGCAGTATTTT
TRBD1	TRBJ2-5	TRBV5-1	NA	CASSMGQVHLGQETQYF	TGCGCCAGCAGCATGGGACAGGTTCATCTGGGCCAAGAGACCCAGTACTTC
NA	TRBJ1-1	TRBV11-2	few	CASSLLDTYNTEAFF	TGTGCCAGCAGCTTATTAGACACCTACAACACTGAAGCTTTCTTT
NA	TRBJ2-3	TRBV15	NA	CATSSDLSQYF	TGTGCCACCAGCAGCGACCTCTCGCAGTATTTT
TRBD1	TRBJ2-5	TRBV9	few	CASSVQGVKQETQYF	TGTGCCAGCAGCGTACAGGGGGTAAAACAAGAGACCCAGTACTTC
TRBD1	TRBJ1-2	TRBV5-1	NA	CASSFLDRENYGYTF	TGCGCCAGCAGCTTTTTGGACAGGGAAAACTATGGCTACACCTTC
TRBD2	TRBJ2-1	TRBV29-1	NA	CSVFPTSGASSYNEQFF	TGCAGCGTTTTTCCGACTAGCGGGGCGAGCTCCTACAATGAGCAGTTCTTC
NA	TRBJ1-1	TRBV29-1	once	CSLLSGGENTEAFF	TGCAGCCTCCTTAGCGGGGGGGAGAACACTGAAGCTTTCTTT
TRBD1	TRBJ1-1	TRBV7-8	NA	CVSSLFPGGTMTTEAFF	TGTGTCAGCAGCTTATTTCCAGGGGGAACAATGACCACTGAAGCTTTCTTT
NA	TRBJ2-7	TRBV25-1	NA	CASSELGTNYEQYF	TGTGCCAGCAGTGAGCTGGGAACCAACTACGAGCAGTACTTC
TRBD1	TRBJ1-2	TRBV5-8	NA	CASSPYRQGWGFANYGYTF	TGTGCCAGCAGCCCCTATAGACAGGGATGGGGATTTGCTAACTATGGCTACACCTTC
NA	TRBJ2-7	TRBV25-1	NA	CASEDTYAYEQYF	TGTGCCAGCGAAGACACCTATGCCTACGAGCAGTACTTC
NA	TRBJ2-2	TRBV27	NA	CASRLGVTGELFF	TGTGCCAGCAGATTGGGGGTAACCGGGGAGCTGTTTTTT
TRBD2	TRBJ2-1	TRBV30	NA	CAWSEVAGGNNEQFF	TGTGCCTGGAGTGAGGTGGCGGGAGGGAACAATGAGCAGTTCTTC
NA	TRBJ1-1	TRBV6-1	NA	CASGSQVTNTEAFF	TGTGCCAGCGGATCACAGGTTACGAACACTGAAGCTTTCTTT
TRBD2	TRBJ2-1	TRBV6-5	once	CASSYAAGGEQFF	TGTGCCAGCAGCTACGCCGCGGGGGGTGAGCAGTTCTTC
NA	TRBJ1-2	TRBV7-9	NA	CASSLPGNYGYTF	TGTGCCAGCAGCTTACCGGGGAACTATGGCTACACCTTC
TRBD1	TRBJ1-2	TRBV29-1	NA	CSVGDRQGNYTF	TGCAGCGTTGGCGATAGACAGGGTAACTACACCTTC
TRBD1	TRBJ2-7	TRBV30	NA	CAWTPRDSSYEQYF	TGTGCCTGGACGCCCCGGGACAGCTCCTACGAGCAGTACTTC
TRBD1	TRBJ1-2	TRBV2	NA	CASSAGTGTEEGYTF	TGTGCCAGCAGCGCCGGGACAGGGACAGAAGAGGGCTACACCTTC
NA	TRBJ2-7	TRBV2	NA	CASRTGASYEQYF	TGTGCCAGCAGGACGGGGGCCAGTTACGAGCAGTACTTC
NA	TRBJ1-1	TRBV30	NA	CAWNIGNTEAFF	TGTGCCTGGAACATAGGGAACACTGAAGCTTTCTTT
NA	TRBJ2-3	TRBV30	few	CAWSQGSTDTQYF	TGTGCCTGGTCACAGGGATCCACAGATACGCAGTATTTT
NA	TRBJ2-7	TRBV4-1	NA	CASSQGGGGYEQYF	TGCGCCAGCAGCCAAGGAGGCGGTGGGTACGAGCAGTACTTC
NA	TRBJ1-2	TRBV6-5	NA	CASSYLLHDPRDYTF	TGTGCCAGCAGTTACTTGTTGCATGACCCCAGGGACTACACCTTC
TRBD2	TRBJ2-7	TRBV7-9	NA	CASSPSGGDEQYF	TGTGCCAGCAGCCCAAGCGGGGGCGACGAGCAGTACTTC
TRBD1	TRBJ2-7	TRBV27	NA	CASKLTTGSYEQYF	TGTGCCAGCAAGCTAACGACAGGGTCCTACGAGCAGTACTTC
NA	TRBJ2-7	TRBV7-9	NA	CASSPSYEQYF	TGTGCCAGCAGCCCATCCTACGAGCAGTACTTC
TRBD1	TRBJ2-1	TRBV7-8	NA	CASSGTANEQFF	TGTGCCAGCAGCGGGACAGCGAATGAGCAGTTCTTC
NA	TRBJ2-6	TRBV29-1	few	CSVELSGANVLTF	TGCAGCGTTGAGCTATCTGGGGCCAACGTCCTGACTTTC
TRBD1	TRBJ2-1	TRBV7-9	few	CASSPGTVNEQFF	TGTGCCAGCAGCCCCGGGACAGTGAATGAGCAGTTCTTC
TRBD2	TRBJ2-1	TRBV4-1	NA	CASSPTSGWVEQFF	TGCGCCAGCAGCCCGACTAGCGGGTGGGTTGAGCAGTTCTTC
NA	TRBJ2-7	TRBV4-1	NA	CASSQEGWAEQYF	TGCGCCAGCAGCCAAGAGGGGTGGGCCGAGCAGTACTTC
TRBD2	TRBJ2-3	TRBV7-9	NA	CASSPSFGLVSQYF	TGTGCCAGCAGCCCCTCCTTCGGACTAGTCTCTCAGTATTTT
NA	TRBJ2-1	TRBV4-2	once	CASSQERGHNEQFF	TGTGCCAGCAGCCAAGAACGGGGCCACAATGAGCAGTTCTTC